This TCR beta chain appears in the sequencing data of a study of control samples from healthy donors and cancer patients. Germline values: CDR1 MNHEY, CDR2 SMNVEV (reference sequence). This CDR3 contains 15 residues. V gave up 4 bases and J gave up 5 bases; unmatched junction bases: 10. TCRdb keeps only in-frame clones here, not all; method: immunoSEQ multiplex PCR. Here the sample spans some 18,000 clones, around 84% being singletons. Sequenced: PBMCs. The chain joins TRBV27 to TRBJ2-5; 7 bases are a match to TRBD1. The receptor was isolated from a woman between 65 and 79 years old with lung cancer. CDR3 loop: CASSSSLQGDETQYF. CDR3 coding DNA: TGTGCCAGCAGTTCCTCGCTGCAGGGGGACGAGACCCAGTACTTC.